The T cell receptor (beta chain) under discussion was sequenced for a study of cytomegalovirus exposure and HLA in healthy donors. Concerning this clone itself: Its antigen is not known.

Primers for the PCR totalled 60 Vbeta and 13 Jbeta. The method was immunoSEQ multiplex PCR; TCRdb's version includes in-frame clones alone and lacks a portion of them. The sample records approximately 110,000 clones, 73% being singletons. Overall study results and limits: Most TCR sequences were seen very rarely across donors, but some public TCRs occurred in many. Earlier analysis looked at TCR beta V segments, and most were productive about 87% or about 30% of the time.

Trimming shortened V by 0 bases and J by 0 bases, and 12 bases separated the two germline ends. The CDR3 totals 17 residues. CDR1 and CDR2 (germline): LGHNA, YSLEER. This rearrangement joins TRBV4-3 to TRBJ2-1, with D perhaps TRBD1 (6 bases). This TCR came from a man aged 40-50 years in good health and CMV-seronegative. Material for sequencing was PBMCs. CDR3 protein: CASSQDNRVGSYNEQFF. DNA for the CDR3: TGCGCCAGCAGCCAAGATAACAGGGTCGGCTCCTACAATGAGCAGTTCTTC.